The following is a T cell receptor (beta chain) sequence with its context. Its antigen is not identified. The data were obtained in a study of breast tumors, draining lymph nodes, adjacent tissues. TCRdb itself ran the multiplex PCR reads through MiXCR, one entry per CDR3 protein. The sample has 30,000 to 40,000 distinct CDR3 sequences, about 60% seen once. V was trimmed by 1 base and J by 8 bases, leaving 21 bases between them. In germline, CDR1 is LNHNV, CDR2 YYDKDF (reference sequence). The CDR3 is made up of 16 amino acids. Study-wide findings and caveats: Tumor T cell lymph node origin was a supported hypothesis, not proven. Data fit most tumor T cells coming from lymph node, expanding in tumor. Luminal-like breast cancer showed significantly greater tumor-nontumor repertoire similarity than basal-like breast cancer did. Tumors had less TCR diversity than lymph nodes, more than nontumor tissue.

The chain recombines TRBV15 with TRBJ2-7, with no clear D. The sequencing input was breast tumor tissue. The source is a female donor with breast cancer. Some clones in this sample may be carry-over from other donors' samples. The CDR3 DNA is TGTGCCACCAGCAGAGGGGAACGGACCCTATCGTTCCAGCAGTACTTC. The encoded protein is CATSRGERTLSFQQYF. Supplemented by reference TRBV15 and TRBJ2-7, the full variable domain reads DAMVIQNPRYQVTQFGKPVTLSCSQTLNHNVMYWYQQKSSQAPKLLFHYYDKDFNNEADTPDNFQSRRPNTSFCFLDIRSPGLGDTAMYLCATSRGERTLSFQQYFGPGTRLTVT.